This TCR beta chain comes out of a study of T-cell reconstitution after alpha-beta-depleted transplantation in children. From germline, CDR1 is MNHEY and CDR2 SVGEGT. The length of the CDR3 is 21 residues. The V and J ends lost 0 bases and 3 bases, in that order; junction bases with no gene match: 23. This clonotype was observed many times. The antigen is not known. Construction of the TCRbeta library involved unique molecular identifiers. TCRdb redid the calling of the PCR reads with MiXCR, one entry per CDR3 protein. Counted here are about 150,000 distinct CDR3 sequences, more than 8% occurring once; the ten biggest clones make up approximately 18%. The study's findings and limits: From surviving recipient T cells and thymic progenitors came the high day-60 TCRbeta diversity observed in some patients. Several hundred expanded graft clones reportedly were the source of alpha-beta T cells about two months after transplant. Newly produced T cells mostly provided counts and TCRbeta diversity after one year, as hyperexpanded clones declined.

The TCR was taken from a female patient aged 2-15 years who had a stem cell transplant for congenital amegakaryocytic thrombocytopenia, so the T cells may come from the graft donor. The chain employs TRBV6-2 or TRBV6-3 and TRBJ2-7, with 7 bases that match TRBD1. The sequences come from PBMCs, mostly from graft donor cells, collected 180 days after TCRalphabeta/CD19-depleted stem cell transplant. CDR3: CASSYSPYSVKGAYSIYEQYF. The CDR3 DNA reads TGTGCCAGCAGTTACTCGCCCTATAGCGTGAAGGGGGCTTATTCCATCTACGAGCAGTACTTC.